The next 28 T cell receptor beta chains were all read from a single sample in a study of cytomegalovirus exposure and HLA in healthy donors. This PCR relied on a set of 60 Vbeta primers and 13 Jbeta primers. Using immunoSEQ multiplex PCR, the repertoire was profiled, and TCRdb retains in-frame clones only, with some absent. This sample has about 200,000 clones; 80% to 90% occur once, and the top ten carry less than 0.4%. Sequencing was carried out using PBMCs. The receptors were gathered from a woman in her twenties or thirties in good health and CMV-seronegative.

The chain joins TRBV6-1 to TRBJ2-2; 7 nucleotides line up with TRBD1. The CDR3 totals 14 residues. V lost 6 bases, J lost 3 bases, and 4 bases stayed unmatched. CDR1 and CDR2 (germline): MNHNS, SASEGT. CDR3 loop: CASSRDRDTGELFF. The CDR3 region has the DNA TGTGCCAGCAGCAGGGACAGAGACACCGGGGAGCTGTTTTTT.

DNA of the CDR3: TGTGCCAGCAGCTCTAGCGGGGGGGCCTACGAGCAGTACTTC. Protein sequence: CASSSSGGAYEQYF. The chain couples TRBV7-2 to TRBJ2-7, with TRBD2 matching over 12 bases. There are 14 residues in the CDR3. Germline V gives CDR1 SGHTA, CDR2 FQGNSA. Trimming removed 4 bases from V and 2 bases from J; junction bases left unmatched: 0.

This chain joins TRBV2 and TRBJ1-2; tentative D call: TRBD1 (6 bases). Deletions cut 7 bases from V and 8 bases from J, with 20 bases between. Per germline, CDR1 SNHLY and CDR2 FYNNEI. The CDR3 has 14 amino acids. CDR3 nucleotides: TGTGCCAGCACAACCCCCGGGACAACGAGGGGCTACACCTTC. It encodes CASTTPGTTRGYTF.

The sample holds one count of this clone. V is TRBV27 and J is TRBJ2-2; perhaps TRBD1 as D (5 bases). The V gene's germline CDR1 is MNHEY and CDR2 SMNVEV (reference sequence). This CDR3 has 17 amino acids. V was cut by 0 bases and J by 5 bases, with 16 bases left in between. The CDR3 region is CASSLSYAGFLTGELFF. CDR3 DNA: TGTGCCAGCAGTTTATCGTACGCAGGGTTCCTTACCGGGGAGCTGTTTTTT.

The chain has TRBV7-9 and TRBJ1-4, with D uncertain. Germline V gene sequence: CDR1 SEHNR, CDR2 FQNEAQ (reference sequence). Trimming shortened V by 3 bases and J by 4 bases, and 9 bases separated the two germline ends. This CDR3 has 14 amino acids. The CDR3 nucleotides are TGTGCCAGCAGCTTTGACTCCAATAATGAAAAACTGTTTTTT. Translating it yields CASSFDSNNEKLFF.

This clone has more than one count but fewer than ten. The chain links TRBV5-1 to TRBJ1-2, with D tentatively TRBD1 (6 bases). V shed 0 bases and J shed 5 bases, with 8 bases lying between them. Germline-derived CDR1 and CDR2 are SGHRS and YFSETQ. This CDR3 comprises 13 residues. CDR3 bases: TGCGCCAGCAGCTTGGAACAGGGTTATGGCTACACCTTC. Encoded protein: CASSLEQGYGYTF.

This rearrangement joins TRBV7-6 to TRBJ2-5; 12 nucleotides align to TRBD2. The CDR3 has 17 residues. The trim removed 5 bases at V and 3 bases at J, leaving 10 bases unmatched. The germline gives CDR1 SGHVS, CDR2 FNYEAQ. This chain's CDR3 is CASSRVTSGSLKETQYF. Written as DNA, the CDR3 is TGTGCCAGCAGCCGGGTGACTAGCGGGAGCCTCAAAGAGACCCAGTACTTC.

About this clone itself: This same CDR3 is encoded by further DNA sequences in the sample. V and J are TRBV5-1 and TRBJ2-7, with 9 bases lining up with TRBD1. Germline V CDR1 and CDR2: SGHRS, YFSETQ. This CDR3 spans 14 amino acids. J gave up 1 base and V 4 bases, and 3 bases lay outside the gene matches. The CDR3 sequence is CASSPTGGSYEQYF. The CDR3 nucleotides are TGCGCCAGCAGCCCGACAGGGGGTTCCTACGAGCAGTACTTC.

This clone was seen a single time. The J gene is TRBJ2-2, the V gene TRBV19; 8 positions agree with TRBD1. The CDR3 covers 16 residues. Germline V CDR1 and CDR2: LNHDA, SQIVND (reference sequence). V lost 5 bases and J lost 4; bases outside the gene matches: 9. This CDR3 is CASSDFRGQSTGELFF. The CDR3 nucleotides are TGTGCCAGTAGTGACTTCAGGGGGCAGAGCACCGGGGAGCTGTTTTTT.

The chain recombines TRBV5-1 with TRBJ2-5, with 9 bases lining up with TRBD2. This CDR3 is built from 15 residues. V trimming: 3 bases; J trimming: 5 bases; junction bases outside the gene matches: 8. Per germline, CDR1 SGHRS and CDR2 YFSETQ. The CDR3 here is CASSYLAGARETQYF. As DNA, the CDR3 is TGCGCCAGCAGCTACTTAGCGGGAGCCAGGGAGACCCAGTACTTC.

This rearrangement joins TRBV9 to TRBJ1-4, with D possibly matching TRBD1 (5 bases). CDR1 SGDLS and CDR2 YYNGEE come from the germline V gene. Trimming removed 0 bases at V and 6 bases at J, with 12 bases between. The CDR3 sequence is 15 residues long. The CDR3 is CASSVGAGWYEKLFF. Here the CDR3 DNA reads TGTGCCAGCAGCGTAGGGGCAGGGTGGTATGAAAAACTGTTTTTT. Full variable domain (remainder filled in from reference TRBV9 and TRBJ1-4): DSGVTQTPKHLITATGQRVTLRCSPRSGDLSVYWYQQSLDQGLQFLIQYYNGEERAKGNILERFSAQQFPDLHSELNLSSLELGDSALYFCASSVGAGWYEKLFFGSGTQLSVL.

This sequence joins TRBV19 and TRBJ2-4, with 9 nucleotides matching TRBD1. Germline V gene sequence: CDR1 LNHDA, CDR2 SQIVND (reference sequence). CDR3 length: 16 amino acids. V dropped 7 bases and J dropped 2; count of bases not matched to a gene: 9. CDR3 in amino acids: CASNSRTGVSKNIQYF. The CDR3, as DNA: TGTGCCAGTAACTCCCGGACAGGGGTTTCCAAAAACATTCAGTACTTC.

This rearrangement joins TRBV5-1 to TRBJ2-2, with 8 bases fitting TRBD1. CDR1 is SGHRS, CDR2 YFSETQ, per germline. This CDR3 is 16 amino acids long. The trim removed 1 base at V and 1 base at J, leaving 3 bases unmatched. The CDR3 loop is CASSLYRGENTGELFF. CDR3 coding DNA: TGCGCCAGCAGCTTGTACAGGGGGGAGAACACCGGGGAGCTGTTTTTT. Looking up the rest from reference TRBV5-1 and TRBJ2-2 gives the full variable domain: KAGVTQTPRYLIKTRGQQVTLSCSPISGHRSVSWYQQTPGQGLQFLFEYFSETQRNKGNFPGRFSGRQFSNSRSEMNVSTLELGDSALYLCASSLYRGENTGELFFGEGSRLTVL.

This chain uses TRBV4-1 with TRBJ2-7; TRBD2 agrees at 10 bases. The CDR3 runs 15 residues. V trimming: 1 base; J trimming: 5 bases; junction bases outside the gene matches: 5. From germline, CDR1 is MGHRA and CDR2 YSYEKL. CDR3 residues: CASSQVGLAGDEQYF. The DNA for the CDR3 is TGCGCCAGCAGCCAAGTTGGCCTAGCGGGAGACGAGCAGTACTTC.

A remark on this clone: Sequence at one end of the junction differs from germline and may be a read error. V is TRBV7-7 and J is TRBJ2-1; TRBD1 matches 8 bases. The CDR3 spans 14 residues. CDR1 and CDR2 (germline): SSHAT, FNYEAQ (reference sequence). CDR3 nucleotide sequence: TGTGCTAGCAGCTTAGGGACAGGATACAATGAGCAGTTCTTC. Translated, it gives CASSLGTGYNEQFF.

This clone was counted a few times. This chain joins TRBV6-4 and TRBJ2-1, with 8 bases identical to TRBD1. Germline V gene data show CDR1 as MRHNA and CDR2 as SNTAGT. This CDR3 is 13 amino acids long. Unmatched junction bases numbered 2, after V lost 4 bases and J lost 6 bases. CDR3 amino acids: CASSVDRANEQFF. The CDR3 coding sequence is TGTGCCAGCAGTGTGGACAGGGCCAATGAGCAGTTCTTC.

V is TRBV9 and J is TRBJ1-2; 9 bases line up with TRBD1. The length of the CDR3 is 13 residues. Germline values: CDR1 SGDLS, CDR2 YYNGEE. V was clipped by 4 bases and J by 4 bases; unmatched bases: 2. CDR3 nucleotide sequence: TGTGCCAGCAGCCAGACAGGGGGCTATGGCTACACCTTC. Translated, it gives CASSQTGGYGYTF.

With respect to this clone: The sample contains more than one DNA sequence encoding this CDR3. This chain joins TRBV2 and TRBJ2-5; D may be TRBD1 (5 bases). V was cut by 4 bases and J by 5 bases, with 11 bases left in between. Germline V gene sequence: CDR1 SNHLY, CDR2 FYNNEI. This CDR3 is 13 amino acids long. The CDR3 DNA reads as TGTGCCAGCAGTGGGGGCCTCGGTGAGACCCAGTACTTC. Amino acid sequence: CASSGGLGETQYF.

V and J are TRBV7-9 and TRBJ2-5; 8 bases match TRBD1. This CDR3 comprises 15 residues. V lost 5 bases and J lost 5; bases outside the gene matches: 10. Germline CDR1 reads SEHNR; CDR2 reads FQNEAQ (reference sequence). The CDR3 DNA sequence: TGTGCCAGCAGCCCCAAGACAGGGGTCCGCGAGACCCAGTACTTC. Protein sequence: CASSPKTGVRETQYF.

The chain is built from TRBV6-5 and TRBJ2-2; D gene uncertain. This CDR3 has 15 amino acids. Germline lookup yields CDR1 MNHEY and CDR2 SVGAGI. Trimming took 5 bases from V and 5 from J, leaving 15 bases between them. The CDR3 nucleotides read TGTGCCAGCAGTCCCTCGAGCAGCGAAACCGGGGAGCTGTTTTTT. This gives the protein CASSPSSSETGELFF.

The genes are TRBV2 and TRBJ2-7; 9 nucleotides match TRBD1. The CDR3 consists of 15 residues. Germline V gives CDR1 SNHLY, CDR2 FYNNEI. Trimming at V came to 5 bases and at J to 2 bases, leaving 7 bases not matched to a gene. CDR3: CASSFRQGVAYEQYF. In DNA form, the CDR3 reads TGTGCCAGCAGTTTTCGACAGGGGGTCGCCTACGAGCAGTACTTC.

The rearrangement links TRBV5-1 to TRBJ2-2; D possibly corresponds to TRBD1 (6 bases). This CDR3 region has 15 residues. Trimming stripped 3 bases from V and 0 bases from J, with 9 bases between. CDR1 is SGHRS, CDR2 YFSETQ, per germline. CDR3 sequence (DNA): TGCGCCAGCAGCTACGGGACAACGAACACCGGGGAGCTGTTTTTT. Amino acids: CASSYGTTNTGELFF.

The chain has TRBV6-4 and TRBJ2-1; TRBD2 aligns across 8 bases. The CDR3 has 15 amino acids. Germline assignment: CDR1 MRHNA and CDR2 SNTAGT. The V gene end was trimmed by 0 bases and the J gene end by 9 bases; junction bases not matched to a gene: 7. The CDR3 loop is CASSDSGRAVAEQFF. CDR3 in DNA: TGTGCCAGCAGTGACTCCGGGAGGGCCGTCGCTGAGCAGTTCTTC.

This clone has just one count. This chain joins TRBV5-6 and TRBJ2-4; no definite D call. Trimming shortened V by 5 bases and J by 2 bases, and 5 bases separated the two germline ends. CDR3 length equals 12 residues. CDR1 is SGHDT and CDR2 is YYEEEE in the germline V gene. CDR3 bases: TGTGCCAGCAGTCTATCCAAAAACATTCAGTACTTC. Its translation: CASSLSKNIQYF.

This sequence joins TRBV4-2 and TRBJ2-7, with 9 bases aligning to TRBD1. The length of the CDR3 is 17 residues. Trimming removed 4 bases from V and 4 bases from J; junction bases left unmatched: 14. CDR1 and CDR2 from the germline V gene are LGHNA and YNFKEQ. The CDR3 protein is CASSRGLPGTGIYEQYF. Written as DNA, the CDR3 is TGTGCCAGCAGCCGCGGGTTGCCCGGGACAGGGATATACGAGCAGTACTTC.

This clone has a single count. The J gene is TRBJ2-5, the V gene TRBV6-1; 10 nucleotides line up with TRBD1. V lost 2 bases and J lost 6; bases outside the gene matches: 3. CDR3 length: 14 residues. In germline, CDR1 is MNHNS, CDR2 SASEGT. DNA of the CDR3: TGTGCCAGCAGTGAAATGGGACAGGGGCAGACCCAGTACTTC. Encoded protein: CASSEMGQGQTQYF.

The rearrangement joins TRBV2 to TRBJ1-1; TRBD1 agrees at 9 bases. Per germline, CDR1 SNHLY and CDR2 FYNNEI. The CDR3 covers 16 residues. After removal of 6 bases from V and 5 bases from J, the junction contained 13 bases not matched to a gene. The DNA of the CDR3 is TGTGCCAGCAGCCTCTCGACAGGGGGGGTGATTACTGAAGCTTTCTTT. Protein product: CASSLSTGGVITEAFF. Combining the CDR3 with reference TRBV2 and TRBJ1-1 gives the whole variable domain EPEVTQTPSHQVTQMGQEVILRCVPISNHLYFYWYRQILGQKVEFLVSFYNNEISEKSEIFDDQFSVERPDGSNFTLKIRSTKLEDSAMYFCASSLSTGGVITEAFFGQGTRLTVV.

The J gene is TRBJ2-5, the V gene TRBV11-2, with TRBD2 matching 7 bases. This CDR3 contains 16 residues. In germline, CDR1 is SGHAT, CDR2 FQNNGV. After removal of 0 bases from V and 0 bases from J, the junction contained 4 bases not matched to a gene. CDR3 sequence reads: CASSLDGRGYQETQYF. The CDR3 nucleotides are TGTGCCAGCAGCTTAGACGGGCGGGGGTACCAAGAGACCCAGTACTTC.